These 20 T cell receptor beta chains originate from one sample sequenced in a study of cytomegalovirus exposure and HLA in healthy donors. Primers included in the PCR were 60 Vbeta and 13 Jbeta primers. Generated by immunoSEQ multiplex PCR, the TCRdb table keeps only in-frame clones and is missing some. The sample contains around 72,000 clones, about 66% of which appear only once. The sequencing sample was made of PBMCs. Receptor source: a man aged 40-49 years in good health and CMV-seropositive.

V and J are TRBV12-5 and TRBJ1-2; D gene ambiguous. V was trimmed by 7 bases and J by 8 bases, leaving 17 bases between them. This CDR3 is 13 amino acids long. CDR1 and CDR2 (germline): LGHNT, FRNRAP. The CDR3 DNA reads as TGTGCTAGTGTCAGAGAGGGTTTAGGGGGCTACACCTTC. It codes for CASVREGLGGYTF.

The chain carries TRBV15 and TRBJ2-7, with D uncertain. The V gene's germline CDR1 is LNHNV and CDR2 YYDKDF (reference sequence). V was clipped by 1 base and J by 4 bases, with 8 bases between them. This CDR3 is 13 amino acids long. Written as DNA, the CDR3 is TGTGCCACCAGCAGAGCCCTATCGTACGAGCAGTACTTC. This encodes CATSRALSYEQYF.

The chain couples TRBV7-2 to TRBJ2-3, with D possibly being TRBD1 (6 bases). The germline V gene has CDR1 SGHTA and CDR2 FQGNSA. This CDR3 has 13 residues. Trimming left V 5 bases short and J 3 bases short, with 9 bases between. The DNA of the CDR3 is TGTGCCAGCAGCGTAGACAGGACAGATACGCAGTATTTT. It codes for CASSVDRTDTQYF.

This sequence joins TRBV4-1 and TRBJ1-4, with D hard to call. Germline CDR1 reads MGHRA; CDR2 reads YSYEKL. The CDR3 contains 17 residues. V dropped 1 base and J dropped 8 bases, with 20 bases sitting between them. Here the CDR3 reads CASSQGPSAADGEKLFF. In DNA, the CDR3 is TGCGCCAGCAGCCAAGGCCCATCGGCGGCGGATGGGGAAAAACTGTTTTTT.

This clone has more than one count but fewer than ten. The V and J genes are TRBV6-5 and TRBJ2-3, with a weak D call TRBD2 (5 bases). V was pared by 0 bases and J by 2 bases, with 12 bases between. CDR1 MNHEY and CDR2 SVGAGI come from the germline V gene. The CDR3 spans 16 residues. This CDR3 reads CASSYSDFSTTDTQYF. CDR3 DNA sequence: TGTGCCAGCAGTTACTCGGACTTCTCCACCACAGATACGCAGTATTTT.

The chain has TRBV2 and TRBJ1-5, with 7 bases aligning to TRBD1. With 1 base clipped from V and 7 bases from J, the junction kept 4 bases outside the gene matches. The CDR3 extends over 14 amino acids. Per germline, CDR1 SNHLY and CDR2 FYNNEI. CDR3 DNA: TGTGCCAGCAGTGAAGGGGGACAGAGCCAGCCCCAGCATTTT. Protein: CASSEGGQSQPQHF.

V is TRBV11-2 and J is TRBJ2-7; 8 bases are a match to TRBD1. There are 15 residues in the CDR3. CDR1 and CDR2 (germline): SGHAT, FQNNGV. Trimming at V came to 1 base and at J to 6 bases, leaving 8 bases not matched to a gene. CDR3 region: CASSLAFRGRPEQYF. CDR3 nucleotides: TGTGCCAGCAGCTTAGCTTTCAGGGGGCGACCCGAGCAGTACTTC.

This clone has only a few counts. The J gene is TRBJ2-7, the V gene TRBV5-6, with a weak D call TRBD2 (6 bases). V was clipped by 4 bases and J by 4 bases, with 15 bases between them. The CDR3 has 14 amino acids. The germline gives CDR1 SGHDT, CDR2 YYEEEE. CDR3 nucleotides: TGTGCCAGCAGCGCCTTCGGACGGGAGTACGAGCAGTACTTC. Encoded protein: CASSAFGREYEQYF.

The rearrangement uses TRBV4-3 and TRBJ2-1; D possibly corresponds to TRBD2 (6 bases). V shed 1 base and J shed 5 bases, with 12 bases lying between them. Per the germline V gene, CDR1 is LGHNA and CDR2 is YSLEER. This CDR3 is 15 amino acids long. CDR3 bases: TGCGCCAGCAGCCAAGTATTCGCGGGGAACAATGAGCAGTTCTTC. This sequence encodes CASSQVFAGNNEQFF.

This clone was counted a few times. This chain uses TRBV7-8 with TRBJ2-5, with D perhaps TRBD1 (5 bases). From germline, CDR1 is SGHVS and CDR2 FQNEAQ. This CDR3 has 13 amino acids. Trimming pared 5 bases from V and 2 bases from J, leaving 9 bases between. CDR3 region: CASSLRQQETQYF. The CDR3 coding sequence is TGTGCCAGCAGCCTACGACAGCAAGAGACCCAGTACTTC.

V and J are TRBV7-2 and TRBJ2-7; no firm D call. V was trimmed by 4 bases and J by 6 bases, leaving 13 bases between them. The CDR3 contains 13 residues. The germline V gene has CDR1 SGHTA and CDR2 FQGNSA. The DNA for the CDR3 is TGTGCCAGCAGCTCGACTCCCCCTGCCGAGCAGTACTTC. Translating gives CASSSTPPAEQYF.

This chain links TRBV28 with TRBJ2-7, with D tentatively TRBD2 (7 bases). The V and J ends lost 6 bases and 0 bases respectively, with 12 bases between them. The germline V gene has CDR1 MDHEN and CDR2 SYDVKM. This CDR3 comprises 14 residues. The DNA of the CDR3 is TGTGCCAGCAGAGGAGGGGGGGACTCCTACGAGCAGTACTTC. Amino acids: CASRGGGDSYEQYF.

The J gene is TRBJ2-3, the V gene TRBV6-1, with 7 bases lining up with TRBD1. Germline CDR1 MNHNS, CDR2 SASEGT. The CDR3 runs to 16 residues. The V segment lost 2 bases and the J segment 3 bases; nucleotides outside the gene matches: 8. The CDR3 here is CASSEPRGGGTDTQYF. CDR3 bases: TGTGCCAGCAGTGAACCTCGAGGGGGCGGGACAGATACGCAGTATTTT.

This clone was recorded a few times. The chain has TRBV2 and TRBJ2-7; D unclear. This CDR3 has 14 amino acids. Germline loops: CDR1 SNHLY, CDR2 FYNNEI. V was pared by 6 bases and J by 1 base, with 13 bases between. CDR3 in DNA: TGTGCCAGCAGGGCCCCCCTTGGTTCCTACGAGCAGTACTTC. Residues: CASRAPLGSYEQYF.

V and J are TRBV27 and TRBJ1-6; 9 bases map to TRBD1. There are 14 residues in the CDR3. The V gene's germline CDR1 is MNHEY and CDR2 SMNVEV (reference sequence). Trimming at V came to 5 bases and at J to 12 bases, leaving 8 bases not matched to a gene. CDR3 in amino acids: CASSNPGQGEPLHF. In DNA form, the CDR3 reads TGTGCCAGCAGTAACCCGGGACAGGGAGAACCCCTCCACTTT.

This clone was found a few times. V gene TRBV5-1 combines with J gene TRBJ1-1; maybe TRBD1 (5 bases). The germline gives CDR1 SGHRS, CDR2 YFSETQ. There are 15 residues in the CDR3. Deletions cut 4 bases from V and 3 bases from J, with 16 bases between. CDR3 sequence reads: CASSGASRGDTEAFF. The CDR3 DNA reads TGCGCCAGCAGCGGGGCCTCAAGAGGTGACACTGAAGCTTTCTTT. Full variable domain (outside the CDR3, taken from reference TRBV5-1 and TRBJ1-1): KAGVTQTPRYLIKTRGQQVTLSCSPISGHRSVSWYQQTPGQGLQFLFEYFSETQRNKGNFPGRFSGRQFSNSRSEMNVSTLELGDSALYLCASSGASRGDTEAFFGQGTRLTVV.

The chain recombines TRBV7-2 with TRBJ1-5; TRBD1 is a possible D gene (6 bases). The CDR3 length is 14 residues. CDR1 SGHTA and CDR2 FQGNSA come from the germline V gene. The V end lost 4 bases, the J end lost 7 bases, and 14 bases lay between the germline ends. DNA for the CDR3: TGTGCCAGCAGCTCGCAGGGCCAGGGGCAGCCCCAGCATTTT. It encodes CASSSQGQGQPQHF.

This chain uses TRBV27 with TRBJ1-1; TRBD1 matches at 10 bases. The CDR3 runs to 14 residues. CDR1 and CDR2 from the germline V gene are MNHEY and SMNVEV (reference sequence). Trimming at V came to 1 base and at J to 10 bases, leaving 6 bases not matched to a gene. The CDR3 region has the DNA TGTGCCAGCAGTTTATACCAGACAGGGGGCCCAGCTTTCTTT. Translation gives CASSLYQTGGPAFF.

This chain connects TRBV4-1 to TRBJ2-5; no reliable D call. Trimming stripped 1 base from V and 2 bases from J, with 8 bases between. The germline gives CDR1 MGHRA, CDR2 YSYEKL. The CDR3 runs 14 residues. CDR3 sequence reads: CASSQGRNQETQYF. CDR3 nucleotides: TGCGCCAGCAGCCAAGGGCGGAATCAAGAGACCCAGTACTTC.

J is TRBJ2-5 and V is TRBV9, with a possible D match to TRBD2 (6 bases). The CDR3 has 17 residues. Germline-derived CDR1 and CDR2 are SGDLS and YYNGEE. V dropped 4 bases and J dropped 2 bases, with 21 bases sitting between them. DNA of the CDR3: TGTGCCAGCAGCCCCGTTACGGGGGAGACATTACAAGAGACCCAGTACTTC. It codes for CASSPVTGETLQETQYF.